This TCR beta chain appears in the sequencing data of a study of blood T cell repertoires in COVID-19. Overall study context: Whether acute or convalescent, the COVID-19 samples came from the United States, Italy and Spain. PBMCs, B-cell-depleted T cells, or T cells provided the cDNA or gDNA that made up the material.

Produced via immunoSEQ multiplex PCR; TCRdb's table is partial and in-frame only. The sample records 120,000 to 150,000 clones, 87% being singletons. The J segment lost 7 bases and the V segment lost 5 bases, leaving 11 bases of the junction unmatched. CDR3 length: 16 residues. The germline CDR1 and CDR2 sequences are LNHDA and SQIVND (reference sequence). V usage is TRBV19 and J usage is TRBJ2-1; 10 nucleotides agree with TRBD2. The receptor's source is a woman aged 50 to 60 with active or convalescent COVID-19. Sequencing used peripheral blood. The CDR3 is CASSPLAGGLANEQFF. In nucleotides, the CDR3 is TGTGCCAGTAGTCCTTTAGCGGGGGGATTAGCTAATGAGCAGTTCTTC.